The 26 T cell receptor beta chains presented below share a single source sample, sequenced in a study of tumor-infiltrating lymphocytes in primary liver carcinoma. Unsorted whole blood yielded blood RNA, and germline DNA was extracted as well. TCR beta cDNA was reverse-transcribed from around 0.55 ug of total RNA. The reaction used a constant-region primer and ProtoScript II reverse transcriptase. Libraries of TCR beta came from three nested multiplex PCR rounds with slightly modified ARM-PCR. In the first two PCR rounds, TRBV1-TRBV30 forward primers were paired with a C-beta reverse primer, and each round lasted roughly 9 cycles. TCRdb re-analysed the multiplex PCR reads in MiXCR, keeping a single row per CDR3 protein. The sample carries fewer than 400,000 distinct CDR3 sequences, about 60% recorded once. What was sequenced was peripheral blood. These receptors were taken from a man aged 35 to 55 with primary liver carcinoma and hepatitis B virus infection.

Points on this clonotype: Mismatch with germline at one junction end may stem from a read error. This chain joins TRBV11-2 and TRBJ2-4; 8 bases are shared with TRBD2. The CDR3 sequence is 17 residues long. Per germline, CDR1 SGHAT and CDR2 FQNNGV. The CDR3 DNA is TGTGCCAGCATCTTAGAAATGGCTAGCGGGCCTAGGGACATTCAGTACTTC. Protein sequence: CASILEMASGPRDIQYF.

As to this clonotype: One end of the junction does not line up with germline, which may come from a read error. V gene TRBV4-1 combines with J gene TRBJ2-7; D possibly corresponds to TRBD2 (6 bases). This CDR3 contains 15 residues. Germline values: CDR1 MGHRA, CDR2 YSYEKL. CDR3: CASSQDKALATAQYF. Written as DNA, the CDR3 is TGCGCCAGCAGTCAAGATAAGGCACTAGCCACGGCGCAGTACTTC.

As to this clonotype: One base away lies a much larger clone, so this may be a sequencing read error. The V gene is TRBV6-2 or TRBV6-3, the J gene TRBJ1-2; 8 nucleotides match TRBD1. The CDR3 is 15 amino acids. Germline assignment: CDR1 MNHEY and CDR2 SVGEGT. CDR3 sequence (DNA): TGTGCCAGCAGTAGGAGGACAGGGCGGAACTATGACTACACCTTC. It translates to CASSRRTGRNYDYTF.

Details on this clonotype: A junction end diverges from the germline sequence, so it may reflect a read error. CDR3 DNA sequence: TGTGCCAGCTCCCTTGCCCAAGACTACAAGCAGTACTTC. Translating it yields CASSLAQDYKQYF. The chain uses TRBV18 and TRBJ2-7; a weak D match, TRBD2 (5 bases). CDR3 size: 13 residues. Germline CDR1 KGHSH, CDR2 LQKENI.

About this clonotype: Sequence at one end of the junction differs from germline and may be a read error. This chain links TRBV5-1 with TRBJ2-7; perhaps TRBD2 as D (6 bases). Germline-derived CDR1 and CDR2 are SGHRS and YFSETQ. The length of the CDR3 is 14 residues. For the CDR3, the DNA is TGCGCCAGCAGGGATGGGACTGGCTCCTACGAGCGGTACTTC. It encodes CASRDGTGSYERYF.

This clonotype showed up many times. V and J are TRBV12-3 or TRBV12-4 and TRBJ1-5; no clear D. V was cut by 3 bases and J by 1 base, with 13 bases left in between. The CDR3 spans 16 residues. The chain's CDR3 is CASSLRIAESNQPQHF. CDR3 DNA sequence: TGTGCCAGCAGTTTGAGGATTGCAGAAAGCAATCAGCCCCAGCATTTT.

With regard to this clonotype: Given a much more abundant clone one base away, this may be a read error. This chain links TRBV6-5 with TRBJ1-1, with no clear D. V was clipped by 0 bases and J by 7 bases, with 12 bases between them. The CDR3 spans 14 residues. Germline V gene data show CDR1 as MNHEY and CDR2 as SVGAGI. The CDR3 DNA reads as TGTGCCAGCAGTTACTCGAAAAGTGGCAATGAAGCTTTCTTT. This sequence encodes CASSYSKSGNEAFF.

The chain combines TRBV5-6 with TRBJ2-7; no clear D gene. V dropped 4 bases and J dropped 4 bases, with 12 bases sitting between them. This CDR3 spans 13 amino acids. CDR1 is SGHDT and CDR2 is YYEEEE in the germline V gene. CDR3 residues: CASSPSTLYEQYF. The CDR3 nucleotides are TGTGCCAGCAGCCCCTCGACCCTTTACGAGCAGTACTTC.

The rearrangement links TRBV7-9 to TRBJ1-1; D is perhaps TRBD1 (6 bases). Per the germline V gene, CDR1 is SEHNR and CDR2 is FQNEAQ (reference sequence). The CDR3 spans 16 residues. The ends were cut back, 5 bases at V and 2 bases at J, with 18 bases in the middle. Written as DNA, the CDR3 is TGTGCCAGCAGCCTACAGCTATGGGGGCAAAACACTGAAGCTTTCTTT. Residues: CASSLQLWGQNTEAFF. Using reference TRBV7-9 and TRBJ1-1 for the parts outside the CDR3, the full variable domain is DTGVSQNPRHKITKRGQNVTFRCDPISEHNRLYWYRQTLGQGPEFLTYFQNEAQLEKSRLLSDRFSAERPKGSFSTLEIQRTEQGDSAMYLCASSLQLWGQNTEAFFGQGTRLTVV.

Concerning this clonotype itself: A much larger clone is a single base away; this may be a read error. The chain is built from TRBV14 and TRBJ2-1; D is possibly TRBD2 (5 bases). The CDR3 totals 11 residues. Looked up from germline, CDR1 is SGHDN and CDR2 is FVKESK. The CDR3 DNA reads as TGTGCCAGCAGCCAAGTGAGGGAGCAGTTATTC. Its protein product is CASSQVREQLF.

This clonotype was seen ten or more times. The chain is built from TRBV12-3 or TRBV12-4 and TRBJ2-2; possibly TRBD1 or TRBD2 for D (6 bases each). V was trimmed by 3 bases and J by 3 bases, leaving 11 bases between them. This CDR3 is 15 amino acids long. The CDR3 DNA follows: TGTGCCAGCAGTTTTCGGGGGCGATACACCGGGGAGCTGTTTTTT. Translating gives CASSFRGRYTGELFF.

This clonotype has only a few counts. It may be a read error: a sequence one base away is much more abundant. V and J are TRBV10-3 and TRBJ2-7, with 7 bases aligning to TRBD1. Trimming cost V 8 bases and J 3 bases; bases outside gene matches: 7. CDR3 size: 13 residues. From germline, CDR1 is ENHRY and CDR2 SYGVKD. The CDR3 loop reads CAISETGDYEQYF. CDR3 sequence (DNA): TGTGCCATCTCCGAAACAGGGGACTACGAGCAGTACTTC.

This clonotype occurred once. At one end, the junction sequence differs from germline, possibly due to a read error. The chain links TRBV6-5 to TRBJ2-1; D is perhaps TRBD1 or TRBD2 (5 bases each). Germline CDR1 MNHEY, CDR2 SVGAGI. The CDR3 sequence is 16 residues long. CDR3 sequence: CASSFREGLIYHEQFF. CDR3 in DNA: TGTGCCAGCAGTTTCAGGGAAGGACTCATCTACCATGAGCAGTTCTTC.

In its sample, this clonotype was seen many times. The gene calls are TRBV12-3 or TRBV12-4 and TRBJ2-7; 9 nucleotides line up with TRBD2. The CDR3 covers 12 residues. V lost 11 bases and J lost 3; bases outside the gene matches: 5. DNA for the CDR3: TGTGCCGCGGGGGGGGACGACTACGAGCAGTACTTC. Translating gives CAAGGDDYEQYF.

In regard to this clonotype: This may be a read error, as it is one base from a much larger clone. V usage is TRBV11-2 and J usage is TRBJ2-7, with D maybe TRBD2 (5 bases). The germline CDR1 and CDR2 sequences are SGHAT and FQNNGV. Between the trimmed V and J ends, which lost 1 base and 5 bases, there was a span of 15 bases. The CDR3 loop spans 15 amino acids. CDR3 amino acids: CASSLARVGMDEQYF. CDR3 DNA sequence: TGTGCCAGCAGCTTAGCTAGGGTCGGGATGGACGAGCAGTACTTC. Using reference TRBV11-2 and TRBJ2-7 for the parts outside the CDR3, the full variable domain is EAGVAQSPRYKIIEKRQSVAFWCNPISGHATLYWYQQILGQGPKLLIQFQNNGVVDDSQLPKDRFSAERLKGVDSTLKIQPAKLEDSAVYLCASSLARVGMDEQYFGPGTRLTVT.

Remarks on this clonotype: At one of its ends the junction is not consistent with the germline gene, which may arise from a read error. The chain employs TRBV12-3 or TRBV12-4 and TRBJ1-5; D possibly corresponds to TRBD1 (6 bases). The CDR3 consists of 14 residues. The CDR3 protein is CASSPQGTNPPQHF. The CDR3 nucleotides are TGTGCCAGCAGTCCCCAGGGGACCAATCCGCCCCAGCACTTT.

In regard to this clonotype: A much larger clone is a single base away; this may be a read error. CDR3: CTSSLGSGTLPYEQYF. The CDR3 DNA follows: TGTACCAGCAGCTTAGGTTCCGGGACTCTCCCTTACGAGCAGTACTTC. The chain links TRBV11-2 to TRBJ2-7; a possible D gene is TRBD2 (6 bases). Per germline, CDR1 SGHAT and CDR2 FQNNGV. The CDR3 consists of 16 residues. Full variable domain (remainder filled in from reference TRBV11-2 and TRBJ2-7): EAGVAQSPRYKIIEKRQSVAFWCNPISGHATLYWYQQILGQGPKLLIQFQNNGVVDDSQLPKDRFSAERLKGVDSTLKIQPAKLEDSAVYLCTSSLGSGTLPYEQYFGPGTRLTVT.

The sample holds many counts of this clonotype. This chain connects TRBV4-2 to TRBJ1-1, with 7 positions matching TRBD1. CDR1 LGHNA and CDR2 YNFKEQ come from the germline V gene. The CDR3 consists of 16 residues. Germline trimming cut 1 base from V and 1 base from J; bases unmatched to any gene: 6. The CDR3 DNA reads as TGTGCCAGCAGCCAAGGCCGGACAGGCGAGAACACTGAAGCTTTCTTT. Translation gives CASSQGRTGENTEAFF.

The J gene is TRBJ1-5, the V gene TRBV30; a possible D gene is TRBD1 (6 bases). CDR3 size: 15 residues. Trimming shortened V by 5 bases and J by 2 bases, and 16 bases separated the two germline ends. Germline V gene lookup returns CDR1 GTSNPN and CDR2 SVGIG (reference sequence). This CDR3 reads CAWALMGGRNQPQHF. As DNA, the CDR3 is TGTGCCTGGGCCCTCATGGGGGGCCGCAATCAGCCCCAGCATTTT.

The V gene is TRBV7-9, the J gene TRBJ2-1; 9 nucleotides agree with TRBD1. J gave up 5 bases and V 5 bases, and 7 bases lay outside the gene matches. The CDR3 length is 15 residues. Germline V gives CDR1 SEHNR, CDR2 FQNEAQ (reference sequence). The DNA of the CDR3 is TGTGCCAGCAGCCCTCTGGGACAGGGAGACAATGAGCAGTTCTTC. It is translated as CASSPLGQGDNEQFF.

The sample holds many counts of this clonotype. The gene calls are TRBV4-1 and TRBJ1-2; TRBD1 agrees at 9 bases. This CDR3 spans 16 amino acids. V lost 1 base, J lost 7 bases, and 10 bases stayed unmatched. The germline V gene has CDR1 MGHRA and CDR2 YSYEKL. The CDR3 region has the DNA TGCGCCAGCAGCCAAGTACACCGGGACAGGGTCGGTGGCTACACCTTC. It translates to CASSQVHRDRVGGYTF.

The V and J genes are TRBV7-9 and TRBJ2-2; 7 bases are shared with TRBD1. The CDR3 contains 16 residues. With V trimmed by 5 bases and J by 0 bases, 6 bases remained unmatched. Looked up from germline, CDR1 is SEHNR and CDR2 is FQNEAQ (reference sequence). CDR3 DNA sequence: TGTGCCAGCAGCCCTGGGCAGGGGGCGAACACCGGGGAGCTGTTTTTT. Translation gives CASSPGQGANTGELFF.

Note on this clonotype: One end of the junction does not line up with germline, which may come from a read error. V gene TRBV5-4 combines with J gene TRBJ2-5, with D possibly being TRBD1 (5 bases). Per the germline V gene, CDR1 is SGHNT and CDR2 is YYREEE (reference sequence). The CDR3 has 14 residues. CDR3 region: CANSFLGDPETQYF. DNA for the CDR3: TGTGCCAACAGCTTCCTAGGGGATCCGGAGACCCAGTACTTC.

Concerning this clonotype: Since a much larger clone is just one base distant, this may be a read error. J is TRBJ2-1 and V is TRBV14, with D possibly matching TRBD2 (6 bases). There are 14 residues in the CDR3. Germline loops: CDR1 SGHDN, CDR2 FVKESK. Trimming pared 0 bases from V and 9 bases from J, leaving 12 bases between. The CDR3 loop reads CASSQDSVTSEQFF. CDR3 nucleotide sequence: TGTGCCAGCAGCCAAGATTCGGTGACTAGTGAGCAGTTCTTC.

A note on this clonotype: A much larger clonotype is one base distant, so this may be a read error. The V and J genes are TRBV4-1 and TRBJ2-5; D might be TRBD2 (5 bases). There are 15 residues in the CDR3. Per germline, CDR1 MGHRA and CDR2 YSYEKL. The CDR3 loop reads CASSQVQLASESQYF. The CDR3 DNA is TGCGCCAGCAGCCAAGTCCAGCTAGCTTCGGAGAGCCAGTACTTC.

V usage is TRBV4-3 and J usage is TRBJ2-4; the D is unclear. V was shortened by 2 bases and J by 0 bases, with 11 bases between the two germline ends. Germline assignment: CDR1 LGHNA and CDR2 YSLEER. The CDR3 consists of 16 residues. This chain's CDR3 is CASSQQARLAKNIQYF. The CDR3 bases are TGCGCCAGCAGCCAACAGGCTAGGTTAGCCAAAAACATTCAGTACTTC.